The rows below give T cell receptor beta chains drawn from one sample of a study of T cell responses to AZD1222 COVID-19 vaccine. The table came from immunoSEQ multiplex PCR; TCRdb's copy has only in-frame clones and leaves some out. The sample shows 75,000 to 100,000 clones, 80% to 95% of them seen only once. The sequencing used peripheral blood, collected 28 days after the second AZD1222 dose. The receptor source for this set is an adult who received the AZD1222 COVID-19 vaccine. Each CDR3 is given with its conserved first and last residue. Each record gives: V gene, J gene, clone size, D gene, CDR3 DNA, CDR3 protein. A D gene is named only where the DNA matches it firmly. Part of the rows lack a size; the others show once, few, many or a class for expanded clones.

TRBV6-2/TRBV6-3,TRBJ2-3,-,-,TGTGCCAGCAGTCCCCACAGGTCAAGCACAGATACGCAGTATTTT,CASSPHRSSTDTQYF
TRBV7-3,TRBJ2-1,-,-,TGTGCCAGCAGCTTATCAGGGCAAGAGCAGTTCTTC,CASSLSGQEQFF
TRBV5-4,TRBJ2-3,-,-,TGTGCCAGCAGTTCTGGGGGCACAGATACGCAGTATTTT,CASSSGGTDTQYF
TRBV2,TRBJ1-5,few,-,TGTGCCAGCCGACGGGGGGATCAGCCCCAGCATTTT,CASRRGDQPQHF
TRBV4-3,TRBJ2-2,-,-,TGCGCCAGCAGCCAAGGGGGATACGAGACCGGGGAGCTGTTTTTT,CASSQGGYETGELFF
TRBV5-4,TRBJ2-7,-,-,TGTGCCAGCAGCTTGGGAGGCCAGAGCTCCTACGAGCAGTACTTC,CASSLGGQSSYEQYF
TRBV5-1,TRBJ1-1,-,-,TGCGCCAGCTCCCCGTGGGGGACACCGAACACTGAAGCTTTCTTT,CASSPWGTPNTEAFF
TRBV30,TRBJ2-7,-,TRBD1,TGTGCCTGGAGTGTACGTCCAGGGGGCGAGCAGTACTTC,CAWSVRPGGEQYF
TRBV7-9,TRBJ2-7,-,TRBD1,TGTGCCAGCAGCGCTGGGACAGGTCCCTACGAGCAGTACTTC,CASSAGTGPYEQYF
TRBV7-8,TRBJ1-5,-,-,TGTGCCAGCAGCTTATGGGGAGATCAGCCCCAGCATTTT,CASSLWGDQPQHF
TRBV6-1,TRBJ2-2,-,-,TGTGCCAGCAGTGAATGGAACAGGTACACCGGGGAGCTGTTTTTT,CASSEWNRYTGELFF
TRBV7-9,TRBJ1-1,-,TRBD1,TGTGCCAGCAGCCCGGACAGGGGGGTGAACACTGAAGCTTTCTTT,CASSPDRGVNTEAFF
TRBV7-2,TRBJ1-5,-,TRBD1,TGTGCCAGCAGCTCCAATGCGGGACAGGTAGGGCCCCAGCATTTT,CASSSNAGQVGPQHF
TRBV6-4,TRBJ1-5,-,-,TGTGCCAGCAGTGACTATAGGCAGGACCCCGAGGGAAATCAGCCCCAGCATTTT,CASSDYRQDPEGNQPQHF
TRBV7-2,TRBJ1-2,-,-,TGTGCCAGCAGCTTTTTTCGTCAGGGTCGCTATGGCTACACCTTC,CASSFFRQGRYGYTF
TRBV2,TRBJ1-2,-,TRBD1,TGTGCCAGCAGTGGCCAGCGGGACAGGGGGCTCTTCGGAGGCTACACCTTC,CASSGQRDRGLFGGYTF
TRBV6-5,TRBJ1-1,-,-,TGTGCCAGCAGTTACGGCCCAAGGGTGGTGAACACTGAAGCTTTCTTT,CASSYGPRVVNTEAFF
TRBV11-3,TRBJ2-1,-,-,TGTGCCAGCAGCCCCGGGCGTGTAGAAAACCGATACAATGAGCAGTTCTTC,CASSPGRVENRYNEQFF
TRBV6-6,TRBJ1-2,-,-,TGTGCCAGCAGTTTCCCATATTTAGCCCACTATGGCTACACCTTC,CASSFPYLAHYGYTF
TRBV7-4,TRBJ1-4,-,-,TGTGCCAGCAGCTCGGACAGATGGTTCGGTGAAAAACTGTTTTTT,CASSSDRWFGEKLFF
TRBV15,TRBJ2-5,-,TRBD2,TGTGCCACCAGCAGACCTGCGGGGGGGCATGAGACCCAGTACTTC,CATSRPAGGHETQYF
TRBV4-2,TRBJ2-6,-,-,TGTGCCAGCAGCCAAGTCGGTCGGGATTCCTCTGGGGCCAACGTCCTGACTTTC,CASSQVGRDSSGANVLTF
TRBV21-1,TRBJ2-2,-,-,TGTGCCAGCAGCAAAGGAGGCCCACACTTTACCGGGGAGCTGTTTTTT,CASSKGGPHFTGELFF
TRBV4-3,TRBJ2-1,-,-,TGCGCCAGCAGCCAAGACAGGGTCCCCTACAATGAGCAGTTCTTC,CASSQDRVPYNEQFF
TRBV7-2,TRBJ1-5,-,-,TGTGCCAGCAGCTTTAGTAGGGGTGGCAATCAGCCCCAGCATTTT,CASSFSRGGNQPQHF
TRBV21-1,TRBJ2-4,once,-,TGTGCCAGCAGCAAAGGGCACCTCAAAAACATTCAGTACTTC,CASSKGHLKNIQYF
TRBV19,TRBJ2-1,-,-,TGTGCCAGTAGTAGAACAGGGAACTCCTACAATGAGCAGTTCTTC,CASSRTGNSYNEQFF
TRBV7-9,TRBJ1-1,-,-,TGTGCCAGCAGCTTGGAGGGGACTAACACTGAAGCTTTCTTT,CASSLEGTNTEAFF
TRBV11-2,TRBJ1-3,-,-,TGTGCCAGCAGCGCCACAGTGACTGGAAACACCATATATTTT,CASSATVTGNTIYF
TRBV18,TRBJ1-5,-,-,TGTGCCAGCTCACCACTCGAGAGCAGGGGCAATCAGCCCCAGCATTTT,CASSPLESRGNQPQHF
TRBV29-1,TRBJ2-1,-,TRBD1,TGCAGCGTAGGGACAGGGAGCTCCTACAATGAGCAGTTCTTC,CSVGTGSSYNEQFF
TRBV7-9,TRBJ2-2,-,-,TGTGCCAGCAGCTTAGGAGGACGGCTAACGAACACCGGGGAGCTGTTTTTT,CASSLGGRLTNTGELFF
TRBV18,TRBJ1-1,-,TRBD1,TGTGCCAGCTCAGCGACCGGGACAGAGAACACTGAAGCTTTCTTT,CASSATGTENTEAFF
TRBV18,TRBJ1-4,-,-,TGTGCCAGCTCACAGGGACGGTCTAATGAAAAACTGTTTTTT,CASSQGRSNEKLFF
TRBV28,TRBJ1-4,once,-,TGTGCCAGCAGTTTTCTGCCGGCAACTAATGAAAAACTGTTTTTT,CASSFLPATNEKLFF
TRBV5-4,TRBJ2-2,-,-,TGTGCCAGCAGCACTGTAGGATGGGGCGGCGGCACCGGGGAGCTGTTTTTT,CASSTVGWGGGTGELFF
TRBV7-2,TRBJ2-3,-,-,TGTGCCAGCAGCTTACAACGACAGAGCACAGATACGCAGTATTTT,CASSLQRQSTDTQYF
TRBV9,TRBJ1-1,-,-,TGTGCCAGCAGCGGGTCCGGGAACACTGAAGCTTTCTTT,CASSGSGNTEAFF
TRBV3-1/TRBV3-2,TRBJ1-2,-,-,TGTGCCAGCAGCCAAGGGGACTATGGCTACACCTTC,CASSQGDYGYTF
TRBV11-3,TRBJ1-2,-,-,TGTGCCAGCAGCTTCATAGGTACTAACTATGGCTACACCTTC,CASSFIGTNYGYTF
TRBV7-8,TRBJ1-2,-,TRBD1,TGTGCCAGCAGCTTAGAAGGTCAGGGGGAATATGGCTACACCTTC,CASSLEGQGEYGYTF
TRBV29-1,TRBJ1-2,-,-,TGCAGCGTTGAGCTGGGGTTGGTTGGCTACACCTTC,CSVELGLVGYTF
TRBV9,TRBJ2-1,-,-,TGTGCCAGCAGCGTGGAGAGCTCCTACAATGAGCAGTTCTTC,CASSVESSYNEQFF
TRBV9,TRBJ1-1,-,-,TGTGCCAGCAGCCCTCACGTGGGGGGCACTGAAGCTTTCTTT,CASSPHVGGTEAFF
TRBV14,TRBJ1-1,-,TRBD1,TGTGCCAGCAGCCATACAGACCCGACCCGGGACAGTCGCTTGAACACTGAAGCTTTCTTT,CASSHTDPTRDSRLNTEAFF
TRBV28,TRBJ1-1,-,-,TGTGCCAGCATTGGGGGGATGAACACTGAAGCTTTCTTT,CASIGGMNTEAFF
TRBV11-3,TRBJ1-2,once,-,TGTGCCAGCAGCTCGGGCAGCCTCGTAGGCTACACCTTC,CASSSGSLVGYTF
TRBV2,TRBJ2-2,-,TRBD1,TGTGCCAGCAGTCGTACAGGGGCCTCGACCGGGGAGCTGTTTTTT,CASSRTGASTGELFF
TRBV19,TRBJ1-2,-,TRBD1,TGTGCCAGTAGTATTACAGGGGAGGTGTCTGGCTACACCTTC,CASSITGEVSGYTF
TRBV13,TRBJ1-4,-,-,TGTGCCAGCAGCTTGGGGGAAACTAATGAAAAACTGTTTTTT,CASSLGETNEKLFF
TRBV3-1/TRBV3-2,TRBJ2-3,-,TRBD2,TGTGCCAGCAGCCAGGAGACTAGCGGGGGACCTAGCACAGATACGCAGTATTTT,CASSQETSGGPSTDTQYF
TRBV4-1,TRBJ1-2,-,-,TGCGCCAGCAGCCAAGATCGCAGGGTTGGGAATGGCTACACCTTC,CASSQDRRVGNGYTF
TRBV7-6,TRBJ1-2,-,TRBD1,TGTGCCAGCAGCCCAGGGACAGGGGACTCTTATTATGGCTACACCTTC,CASSPGTGDSYYGYTF
TRBV7-9,TRBJ1-1,few,-,TGTGCCAGCAGCTCGGTGCTTACTGAAGCTTTCTTT,CASSSVLTEAFF
TRBV15,TRBJ1-3,-,-,TGTGCCACCAGCAGAGATCAAGGGGCCGCCTCTGGAAACACCATATATTTT,CATSRDQGAASGNTIYF
TRBV3-1/TRBV3-2,TRBJ2-5,-,-,TGTGCCAGCAGCTTAAGAGGAAGAGCGGCGAGAGAGACCCAGTACTTC,CASSLRGRAARETQYF
TRBV19,TRBJ1-1,-,TRBD1,TGTGCCAGTAGACCCCCCGGGCAGGGGGCGACGAGCACTGAAGCTTTCTTT,CASRPPGQGATSTEAFF